This TCR beta chain was identified in a study of T cells in localized non-small cell lung cancer. Overall study results and limits: Uninvolved nearby lung showed the greatest T cell clonality, exceeding that found in tumor.

Using immunoSEQ multiplex PCR, the repertoire was profiled, and TCRdb retains in-frame clones only, with some absent. In the table there are approximately 80,000 clones, approximately 80% of which are singletons. Concerning this clone itself: Its cognate antigen is unknown.

The specimen was peripheral blood, collected before any cancer treatment. The receptor's source is an older female donor with stage I lung adenocarcinoma.

The CDR3 loop reads CSGGDTEAFF. DNA for the CDR3: TGCAGCGGAGGGGACACTGAAGCTTTCTTT. The chain combines TRBV29-1 with TRBJ1-1; the D gene is possibly TRBD1 (5 bases). The CDR3 covers 10 residues. V lost 7 bases and J 3 bases, leaving 6 bases between the germline ends. Germline values: CDR1 SQVTM, CDR2 ANQGSEA.